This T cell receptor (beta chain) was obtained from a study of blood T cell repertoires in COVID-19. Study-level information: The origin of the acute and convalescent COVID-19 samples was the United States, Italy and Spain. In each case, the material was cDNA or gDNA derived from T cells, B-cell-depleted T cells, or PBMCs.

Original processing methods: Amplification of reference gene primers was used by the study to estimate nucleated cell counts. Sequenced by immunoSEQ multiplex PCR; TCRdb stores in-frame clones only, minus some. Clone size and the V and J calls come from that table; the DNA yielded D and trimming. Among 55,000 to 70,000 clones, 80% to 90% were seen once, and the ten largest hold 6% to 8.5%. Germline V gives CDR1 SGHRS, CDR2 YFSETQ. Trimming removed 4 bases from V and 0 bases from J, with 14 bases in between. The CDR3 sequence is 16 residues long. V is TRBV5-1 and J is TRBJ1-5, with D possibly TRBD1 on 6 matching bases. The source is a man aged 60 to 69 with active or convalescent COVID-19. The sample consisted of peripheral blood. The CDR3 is CASSRKTGYSNQPQHF. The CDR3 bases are TGCGCCAGCAGCCGCAAGACAGGTTATAGCAATCAGCCCCAGCATTTT.